A single sample gave rise to the 10 T cell receptor beta chains below, sequenced in a study of Ad26.COV2.S vaccination and SARS-CoV-2 variants. Some clones are missing from TCRdb's copy, which holds only in-frame ones; the method was immunoSEQ multiplex PCR. The data show 350,000 to 450,000 clones, around 84% seen once. Indicated treatment: about 20 received Ad26.COV2.S at low or high dose, single or two shots; roughly five received placebo; per-sample allocation not given. Following the first vaccine or placebo injection, samples were taken on day 63. Sequencing used peripheral blood, obtained in a trial of Ad26.COV2.S vaccine versus placebo. Receptor source: a person aged 18 to 65 who received the Ad26.COV2.S COVID-19 vaccine or a placebo.

The chain recombines TRBV4-1 with TRBJ2-7; 9 nucleotides match TRBD1. J lost 1 base, V lost 4 bases, and 8 bases had no gene match. Per germline, CDR1 MGHRA and CDR2 YSYEKL. CDR3 length: 16 residues. The CDR3 is CASSPGQGQASYEQYF. The CDR3 coding sequence is TGCGCCAGCAGCCCTGGACAGGGGCAGGCGTCCTACGAGCAGTACTTC.

The J gene is TRBJ1-3, the V gene TRBV9; 7 bases map to TRBD1. The CDR3 totals 17 residues. V lost 0 bases, J lost 0 bases, and 6 bases stayed unmatched. Germline V CDR1 and CDR2: SGDLS, YYNGEE. CDR3 nucleotides: TGTGCCAGCAGCGTAGTAGGGGGCTACAGCTCTGGAAACACCATATATTTT. It encodes CASSVVGGYSSGNTIYF.

This sequence joins TRBV18 and TRBJ1-2; no reliable D call. CDR3 size: 13 residues. Germline CDR1 reads KGHSH; CDR2 reads LQKENI. The ends were cut back, 0 bases at V and 2 bases at J, with 4 bases in the middle. In DNA form, the CDR3 reads TGTGCCAGCTCACCACCAGGGAACTATGGCTACACCTTC. As protein: CASSPPGNYGYTF.

The chain employs TRBV7-9 and TRBJ2-5; no definite D call. Germline-derived CDR1 and CDR2 are SEHNR and FQNEAQ (reference sequence). The CDR3 spans 12 residues. Trimming took off 5 bases at V and 4 bases at J, with 8 bases between the two ends. The CDR3 nucleotides read TGTGCCAGCAGCCTCTCGGCAGAGACCCAGTACTTC. It yields the protein CASSLSAETQYF.

The chain recombines TRBV28 with TRBJ1-3, with 10 bases matching TRBD1. After removal of 4 bases from V and 1 base from J, the junction contained 7 bases not matched to a gene. The CDR3 loop spans 17 amino acids. Germline V CDR1 and CDR2: MDHEN, SYDVKM. CDR3 nucleotide sequence: TGTGCCAGCAGTTCCTCGACAGGGGGCCCTTCTGGAAACACCATATATTTT. Translating it yields CASSSSTGGPSGNTIYF.

The chain is built from TRBV7-2 and TRBJ2-7; 10 positions match TRBD1. The CDR3 covers 15 residues. Germline loops: CDR1 SGHTA, CDR2 FQGNSA. Trimming removed 6 bases from V and 4 bases from J; junction bases left unmatched: 9. The CDR3 DNA sequence: TGTGCCAGCAGACCGAGACAGGGGGCATTGTACGAGCAGTACTTC. Protein sequence: CASRPRQGALYEQYF.

The rearrangement joins TRBV14 to TRBJ2-5; D gene unclear. V was clipped by 2 bases and J by 2 bases, with 9 bases between them. This CDR3 spans 14 amino acids. Germline V gene lookup returns CDR1 SGHDN and CDR2 FVKESK. CDR3 residues: CASSQYGIQETQYF. CDR3 DNA sequence: TGTGCCAGCAGCCAATATGGAATTCAAGAGACCCAGTACTTC.

The chain recombines TRBV28 with TRBJ2-2; the match to TRBD2 covers 9 bases. V was pared by 6 bases and J by 6 bases, with 11 bases of the junction left unmatched. Germline CDR1 MDHEN, CDR2 SYDVKM. There are 16 residues in the CDR3. CDR3 DNA: TGTGCCAGCAGCCCTGGGGGTAGCGGGAGTTCCGGGGAGCTGTTTTTT. This encodes CASSPGGSGSSGELFF.

This chain connects TRBV30 to TRBJ2-5, with D tentatively TRBD2 (5 bases). Germline V lookup: CDR1 GTSNPN, CDR2 SVGIG (reference sequence). The V end was cut by 0 bases, the J end by 5 bases, with 13 bases between. CDR3 length equals 14 residues. CDR3 sequence: CAWSVFGKRETQYF. The CDR3 DNA follows: TGTGCCTGGAGTGTCTTCGGGAAGAGGGAGACCCAGTACTTC.

CDR3 in DNA: TGTGCCAGTAAGCTAGCGGGCGGCTCCTACGAGCAGTACTTC. Translated, it gives CASKLAGGSYEQYF. The chain employs TRBV19 and TRBJ2-7, with 8 bases identical to TRBD2. The CDR3 is made up of 14 amino acids. The ends lost 7 bases at V and 0 bases at J; junction bases unmatched: 5. CDR1 LNHDA and CDR2 SQIVND come from the germline V gene (reference sequence).